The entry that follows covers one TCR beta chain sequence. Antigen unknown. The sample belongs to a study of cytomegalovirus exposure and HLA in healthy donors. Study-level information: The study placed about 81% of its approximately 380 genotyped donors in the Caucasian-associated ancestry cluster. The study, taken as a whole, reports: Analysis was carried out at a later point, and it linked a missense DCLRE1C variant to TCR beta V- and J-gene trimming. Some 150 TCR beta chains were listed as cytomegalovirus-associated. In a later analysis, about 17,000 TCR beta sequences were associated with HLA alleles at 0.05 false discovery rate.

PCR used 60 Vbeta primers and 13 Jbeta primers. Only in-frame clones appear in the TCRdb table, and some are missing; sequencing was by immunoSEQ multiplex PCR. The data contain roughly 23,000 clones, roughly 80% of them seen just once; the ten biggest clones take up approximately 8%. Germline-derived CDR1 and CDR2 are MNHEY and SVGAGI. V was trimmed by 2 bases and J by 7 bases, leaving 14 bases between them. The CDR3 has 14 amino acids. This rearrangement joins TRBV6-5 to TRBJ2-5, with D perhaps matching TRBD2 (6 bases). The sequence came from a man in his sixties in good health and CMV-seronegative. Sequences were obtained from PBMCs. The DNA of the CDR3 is TGTGCCAGCAGTTACGAAAGGGGACTCGGGACCCAGTACTTC. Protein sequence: CASSYERGLGTQYF.